Only one count was recorded for the clone carrying this TCR beta chain. The data belong to a study of blood T cell repertoires in COVID-19. About the study: There were acute and convalescent COVID-19 samples, and they came from the United States, Italy and Spain.

The protocol was immunoSEQ multiplex PCR, while the TCRdb copy is restricted to in-frame clones and leaves out a portion. The repertoire holds roughly 230,000 clones, with 75% to 85% as singletons. Seattle participants joined during active infection and were tracked over time. With V trimmed by 5 bases and J by 9 bases, 12 bases remained unmatched. Germline V CDR1 and CDR2: LNHDA, SQIVND (reference sequence). The CDR3 loop spans 17 amino acids. This TCR came from a man aged 50 to 59 with COVID-19, enrolled during active disease. The chain couples TRBV19 to TRBJ2-1, with TRBD2 identical over 14 bases. The sample consisted of peripheral blood. The CDR3: CASSLGTSGGKRGEQFF. Here the CDR3 DNA reads TGTGCCAGTAGTCTCGGGACTAGCGGGGGCAAAAGGGGTGAGCAGTTCTTC.